This T cell receptor beta chain is drawn from a study of shared clonotypes between healthy human individuals. General study findings and limits: Larger richness was generally estimated for naive than memory subsets.

The V gene end was trimmed by 4 bases and the J gene end by 7 bases; junction bases not matched to a gene: 5. The CDR3 extends over 14 amino acids. Germline V gene lookup returns CDR1 ENHRY and CDR2 SYGVKD. Method: immunoSEQ multiplex PCR; TCRdb's copy keeps in-frame clones and lacks some. The sample contains about 380,000 clones, just over 95% of which appear only once. Remarks on this clone: The antigen is not known.

The rearrangement joins TRBV10-3 to TRBJ2-1; 9 nucleotides agree with TRBD1. Specimen: memory CD8+ T cells sorted from blood. Indicated subset: CD45RO+ cells pooled with CCR7-negative TemRA cells. This TCR was recovered from a man aged 25-45 years in good health. CDR3 sequence: CAISGGQGLNEQFF. The DNA for the CDR3 is TGTGCCATCAGTGGGGGACAGGGTCTGAATGAGCAGTTCTTC.